The T cell receptor (beta chain) under discussion was sequenced for a study of T cells after yellow fever vaccination (dated by TCRdb to the late 2010s). In terms of the full investigation: The SMART-Seq v4 Ultra Low Input RNA kit was used to prepare libraries from fractions with low cell numbers. To follow T-cell clones before and after both primary and booster YFV17D yellow fever vaccination, bulk TCR alpha and beta repertoires underwent longitudinal sequencing. Two healthy male donors made up the cohort, one aged 18 to 30 years and the other aged 30 to 40 years. Blood was collected at multiple timepoints before and after primary and secondary immunization, and bulk PBMC replicates and cell subsets were isolated.

The sample's treatment or condition label is to be understood as: live attenuated yellow fever vaccine strain. A standard Ficoll-Paque protocol was used to isolate PBMCs from peripheral blood. Dynabeads CD4 and CD8 positive selection kits were used to isolate the CD4 and CD8 T-cell fractions. TriZol was used to extract RNA from bulk PBMCs, from CD4 and CD8 fractions, and from dextramer-positive and dextramer-negative fractions. The germline V gene supplies CDR1 SGHTA and CDR2 FQGNSA. V sheds 6 bases and J sheds 4 bases, leaving 13 bases between their ends. Measured from the cysteine to the valine, the CDR3 is 13 residues long. The DNA shown is the 39-base CDR3, in frame from base 1. A note on this clonotype: It lacks a known antigen. No clone much larger than this one lies a single base away; base qualities are absent.

The sequencing machine was an Illumina NovaSeq 6000. Synthesis of TCR cDNA relied on 5'RACE template switching, a step that introduced a universal primer site along with unique molecular identifiers. Priming of cDNA synthesis was performed from both the TCR alpha and TCR beta constant segments. Libraries were amplified in two PCR steps, with sample barcodes and sequencing adapters added in the second step. Sequencing of libraries was performed on Illumina HiSeq 2500 (2x100 bp) or NovaSeq (2x150 bp). In the original analysis: MIGEC was used to demultiplex reads and collapse the reads into UMI consensus sequences, and MiXCR was used for V(D)J alignment. Vaccine-responding clonotypes were defined with edgeR using replicate PBMC samples, requiring FDR below 0.01 and a log2 fold change above 5 up to day 15. Each bulk clonotype received a CD4 or CD8 identity based on whether the sequenced CD4 or CD8 repertoire contained that clonotype at higher abundance. TCRdb reran the public reads through fastp at Q25 and MiXCR, keeping productive beta chains. Under each unique CDR3 protein, matching rows form one entry showing the most common genes and DNA. Here the V and J calls rest on TCRdb's processing, not on the authors' analysis. This sample is represented by some 290,000 distinct CDR3 sequences; around a tenth of them were singletons. The ten biggest clones cover 3.3% of the sample.

The paper as a whole reports these results and caveats: The secondary T-cell response was weaker than the primary response but faster, peaking on day 5 instead of day 15. After the booster, most clones that had expanded after primary vaccination were detected again (over 95% of CD4 and around nine tenths of CD8), suggesting broad maintenance of memory. Computational filtering was needed because FACS-sorted repertoires could contain abundant contaminating clonotypes from the bulk population. A small fraction of clonotypes appeared in both the CD4 and CD8 compartments, likely as a result of convergent recombination. Because the study included only a couple of donors, the extent to which the findings can be generalized is limited.

The chain uses TRBV7-2 and TRBJ2-7; a weak D assignment points to TRBD1 (6 bases agree). This sample comprised CD4+ T cells sorted from PBMCs, obtained 45 days after the yellow fever booster vaccination. The clonotype was recovered from a man younger than 35 who received the YFV17D yellow fever vaccine. The bases read TGTGCCAGCAGTCAAGCCAGGGGTTACGAGCAGTACGTC. Translated, it gives CASSQARGYEQYV.